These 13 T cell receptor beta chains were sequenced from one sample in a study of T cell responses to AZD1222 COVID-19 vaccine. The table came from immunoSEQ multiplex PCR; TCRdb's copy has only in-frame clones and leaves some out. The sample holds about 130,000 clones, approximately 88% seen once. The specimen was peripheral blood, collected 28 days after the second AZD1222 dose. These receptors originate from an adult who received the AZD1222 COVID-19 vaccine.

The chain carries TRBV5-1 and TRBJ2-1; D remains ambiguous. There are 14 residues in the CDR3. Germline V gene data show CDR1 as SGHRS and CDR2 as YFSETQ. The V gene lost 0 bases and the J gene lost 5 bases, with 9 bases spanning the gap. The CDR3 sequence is CASSLELPDNEQFF. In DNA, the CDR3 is TGCGCCAGCAGCTTGGAACTACCTGACAATGAGCAGTTCTTC.

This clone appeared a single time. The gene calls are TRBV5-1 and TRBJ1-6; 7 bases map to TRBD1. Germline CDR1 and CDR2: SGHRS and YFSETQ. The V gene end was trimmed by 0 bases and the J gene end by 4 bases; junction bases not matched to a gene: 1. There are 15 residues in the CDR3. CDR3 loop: CASSLDRGYNSPLHF. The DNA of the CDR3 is TGCGCCAGCAGCTTGGACAGGGGATATAATTCACCCCTCCACTTT.

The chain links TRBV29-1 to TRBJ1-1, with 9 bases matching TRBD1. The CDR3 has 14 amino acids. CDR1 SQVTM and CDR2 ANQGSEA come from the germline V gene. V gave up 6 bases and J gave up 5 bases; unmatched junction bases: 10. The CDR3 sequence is CSVARDRVRTEAFF. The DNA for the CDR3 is TGCAGCGTAGCTAGGGACAGGGTGAGGACTGAAGCTTTCTTT.

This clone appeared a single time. Written as DNA, the CDR3 is TGTGCCAGCAGCTTAAAGGGGGGTCGGGGTAATTCACCCCTCCACTTT. Its translation is CASSLKGGRGNSPLHF. The rearrangement uses TRBV27 and TRBJ1-6, with a weak D call TRBD1 (6 bases). The CDR3 length is 16 residues. Trimming took off 6 bases at V and 6 bases at J, with 18 bases between the two ends. Germline CDR1 MNHEY, CDR2 SMNVEV (reference sequence).

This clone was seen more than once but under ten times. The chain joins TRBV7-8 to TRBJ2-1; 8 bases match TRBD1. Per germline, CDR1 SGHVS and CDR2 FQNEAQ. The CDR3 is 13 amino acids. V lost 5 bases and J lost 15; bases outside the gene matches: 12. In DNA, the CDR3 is TGTGCCAGCAGCGCTGCGCAGGGGGCAGAAGCGTTCTTC. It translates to CASSAAQGAEAFF.

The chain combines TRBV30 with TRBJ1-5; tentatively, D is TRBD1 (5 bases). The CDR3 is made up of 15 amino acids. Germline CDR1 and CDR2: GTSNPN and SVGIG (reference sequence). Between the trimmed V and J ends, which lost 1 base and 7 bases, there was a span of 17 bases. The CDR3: CAWSESGFRGQPQHF. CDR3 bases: TGTGCCTGGAGTGAATCGGGGTTCCGGGGGCAGCCCCAGCATTTT. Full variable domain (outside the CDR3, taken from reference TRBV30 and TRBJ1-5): SQTIHQWPATLVQPVGSPLSLECTVEGTSNPNLYWYRQAAGRGLQLLFYSVGIGQISSEVPQNLSASRPQDRQFILSSKKLLLSDSGFYLCAWSESGFRGQPQHFGDGTRLSIL.

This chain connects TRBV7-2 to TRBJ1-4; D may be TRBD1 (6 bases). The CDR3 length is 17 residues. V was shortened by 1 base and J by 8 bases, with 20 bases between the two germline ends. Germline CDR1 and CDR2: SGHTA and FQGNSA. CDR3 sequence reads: CASSLDFRGPMSEKLFF. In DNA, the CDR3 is TGTGCCAGCAGCTTAGATTTCAGGGGACCTATGTCGGAAAAACTGTTTTTT. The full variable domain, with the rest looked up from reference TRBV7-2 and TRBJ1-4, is GAGVSQSPSNKVTEKGKDVELRCDPISGHTALYWYRQSLGQGLEFLIYFQGNSAPDKSGLPSDRFSAERTGGSVSTLTIQRTQQEDSAVYLCASSLDFRGPMSEKLFFGSGTQLSVL.

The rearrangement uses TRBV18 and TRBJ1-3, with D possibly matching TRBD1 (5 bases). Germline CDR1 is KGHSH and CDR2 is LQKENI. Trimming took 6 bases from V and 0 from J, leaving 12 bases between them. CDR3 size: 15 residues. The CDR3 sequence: CASSQGVSSGNTIYF. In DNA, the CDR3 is TGTGCCAGCTCCCAGGGCGTCAGCTCTGGAAACACCATATATTTT.

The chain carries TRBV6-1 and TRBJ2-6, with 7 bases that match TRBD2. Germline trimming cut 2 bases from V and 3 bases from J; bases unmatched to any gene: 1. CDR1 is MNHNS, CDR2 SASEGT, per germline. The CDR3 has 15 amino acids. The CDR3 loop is CASSEWGGGANVLTF. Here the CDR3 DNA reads TGTGCCAGCAGTGAATGGGGGGGTGGGGCCAACGTCCTGACTTTC.

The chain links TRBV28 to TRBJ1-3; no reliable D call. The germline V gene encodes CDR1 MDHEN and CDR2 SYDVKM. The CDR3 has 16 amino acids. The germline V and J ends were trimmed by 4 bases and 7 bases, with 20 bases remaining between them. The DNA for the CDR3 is TGTGCCAGCAGTTCCTCCGCTGTGTGGTTTAAGAACACCATATATTTT. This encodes CASSSSAVWFKNTIYF. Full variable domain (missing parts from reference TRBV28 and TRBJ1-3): DVKVTQSSRYLVKRTGEKVFLECVQDMDHENMFWYRQDPGLGLRLIYFSYDVKMKEKGDIPEGYSVSREKKERFSLILESASTNQTSMYLCASSSSAVWFKNTIYFGEGSWLTVV.

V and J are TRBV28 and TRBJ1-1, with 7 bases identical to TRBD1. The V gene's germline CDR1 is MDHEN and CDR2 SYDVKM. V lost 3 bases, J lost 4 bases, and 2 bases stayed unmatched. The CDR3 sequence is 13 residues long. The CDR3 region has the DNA TGTGCCAGCAGTTTGTACAGGGGCACTGAAGCTTTCTTT. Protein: CASSLYRGTEAFF.

CDR3: CASSYSSAVYGYTF. The CDR3 nucleotides read TGTGCCAGCAGTTACTCCTCGGCAGTCTATGGCTACACCTTC. This chain connects TRBV6-5 to TRBJ1-2; D unclear. Trimming stripped 0 bases from V and 4 bases from J, with 9 bases between. Germline V gene data show CDR1 as MNHEY and CDR2 as SVGAGI. The CDR3 runs to 14 residues.

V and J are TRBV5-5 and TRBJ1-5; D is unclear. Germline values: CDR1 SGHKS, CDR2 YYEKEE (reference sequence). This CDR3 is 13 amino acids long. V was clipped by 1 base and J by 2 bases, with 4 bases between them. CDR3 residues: CASSLSGNQPQHF. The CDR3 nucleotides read TGTGCCAGCAGCTTGTCCGGCAATCAGCCCCAGCATTTT. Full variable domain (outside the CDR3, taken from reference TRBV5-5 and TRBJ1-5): DAGVTQSPTHLIKTRGQQVTLRCSPISGHKSVSWYQQVLGQGPQFIFQYYEKEERGRGNFPDRFSARQFPNYSSELNVNALLLGDSALYLCASSLSGNQPQHFGDGTRLSIL.